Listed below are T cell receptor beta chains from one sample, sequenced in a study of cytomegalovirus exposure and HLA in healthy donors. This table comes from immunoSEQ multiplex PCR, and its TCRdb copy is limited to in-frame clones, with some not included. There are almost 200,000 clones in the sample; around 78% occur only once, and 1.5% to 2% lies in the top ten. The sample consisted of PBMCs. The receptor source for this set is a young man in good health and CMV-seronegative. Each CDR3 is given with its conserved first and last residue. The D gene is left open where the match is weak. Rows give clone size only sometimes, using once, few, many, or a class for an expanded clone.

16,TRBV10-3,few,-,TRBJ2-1,TGTGCCATCAGTTTAAACACGATGGCCTCGAACAATGAGCAGTTCTTC,CAISLNTMASNNEQFF
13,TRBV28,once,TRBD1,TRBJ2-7,TGTGCCAGCGTGGGACAGGGGTACTACGAGCAGTACTTC,CASVGQGYYEQYF
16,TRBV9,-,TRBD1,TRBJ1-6,TGTGCCAGCAGCGTAGGAGGGGGCGGGTATAATTCACCCCTCCACTTT,CASSVGGGGYNSPLHF
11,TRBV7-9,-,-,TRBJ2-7,TGTGCCAGCAGTTCAAAATACGAGCAGTACTTC,CASSSKYEQYF
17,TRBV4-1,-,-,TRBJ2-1,TGCGCCAGCAGCCAGAGTGGAGCCGGGACATATAGTAATGAGCAGTTCTTC,CASSQSGAGTYSNEQFF
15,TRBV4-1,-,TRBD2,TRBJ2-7,TGCGCCAGCAGCCTGAGACTAGCGGGAGCCTACGAGCAGTACTTC,CASSLRLAGAYEQYF
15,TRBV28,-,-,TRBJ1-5,TGTGCCAGCACAAGGGGAGGGGAGGTAATTCAGCCCCAGCATTTT,CASTRGGEVIQPQHF
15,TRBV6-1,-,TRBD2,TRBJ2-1,TGTGCCAGCAGTGGCGGACTAGCGGGAGCGGAAGAGCAGTTCTTC,CASSGGLAGAEEQFF
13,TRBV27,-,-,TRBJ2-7,TGTGCCAGCAGACCCGGACTACCCTACGAGCAGTACTTC,CASRPGLPYEQYF
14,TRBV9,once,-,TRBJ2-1,TGTGCCAGCAGCCGGGGGGACACCTACAATGAGCAGTTCTTC,CASSRGDTYNEQFF
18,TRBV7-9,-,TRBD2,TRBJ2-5,TGTGCCAGCAGCTTACAGGGGCTGGGACTAGCGGGAAAAGAGACCCAGTACTTC,CASSLQGLGLAGKETQYF
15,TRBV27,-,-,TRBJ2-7,TGTGCCAGCAGTTTATATGCTAGGTCCTCCGGCGAGCAGTACTTC,CASSLYARSSGEQYF
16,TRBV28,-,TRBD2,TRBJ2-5,TGTGCCAGCAGTTCTTCTAGCGGGAGGCCCCCAGAGACCCAGTACTTC,CASSSSSGRPPETQYF
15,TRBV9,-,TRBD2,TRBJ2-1,TGTGCCAGCAGCGCGGGACTAGGTGACTACAATGAGCAGTTCTTC,CASSAGLGDYNEQFF
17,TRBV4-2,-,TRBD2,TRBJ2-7,TGTGCCAGCAGCCAACCGCAACTAGCGGGGACACCCTACGAGCAGTACTTC,CASSQPQLAGTPYEQYF
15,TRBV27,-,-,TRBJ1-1,TGTGCCAGCAGTTTGTGGGAGGGACCGAACACTGAAGCTTTCTTT,CASSLWEGPNTEAFF
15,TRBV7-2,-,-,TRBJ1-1,TGTGCCAGCAGCTGGTTCGCACAGATAGGCACTGAAGCTTTCTTT,CASSWFAQIGTEAFF
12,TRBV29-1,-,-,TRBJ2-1,TGCAGTCACGCTGGAGCCCCCAATGAGCAGTTCTTC,CSHAGAPNEQFF
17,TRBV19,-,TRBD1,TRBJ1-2,TGTGCCAGTAGATCCACAGGACAGGGGGCCGACAACTATGGCTACACCTTC,CASRSTGQGADNYGYTF
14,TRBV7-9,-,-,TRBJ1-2,TGTGCCAGCAGCTTAGACTCTGGGAGGGGTGGCTACACCTTC,CASSLDSGRGGYTF
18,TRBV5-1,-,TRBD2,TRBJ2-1,TGCGCCAGCAGCTTGAGCCTAGCGGGAGGGTTATCCTACAATGAGCAGTTCTTC,CASSLSLAGGLSYNEQFF
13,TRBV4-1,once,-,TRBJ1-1,TGCGCCAGCAACGAGGGGACACACACTGAAGCTTTCTTT,CASNEGTHTEAFF
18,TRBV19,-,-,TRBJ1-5,TGTGCCAGTAGTATGAACAGGGAGGGGGGTGGAGGCAATCAGCCCCAGCATTTT,CASSMNREGGGGNQPQHF
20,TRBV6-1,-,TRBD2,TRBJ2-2,TGTGCCAGCAGTGAGGCCGGGACTAGCGGGATTTTGGGCCTCACCGGGGAGCTGTTTTTT,CASSEAGTSGILGLTGELFF
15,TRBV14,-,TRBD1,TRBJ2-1,TGTGCCAGCAGCCAACCAAGGACAGGGCACAATGAGCAGTTCTTC,CASSQPRTGHNEQFF
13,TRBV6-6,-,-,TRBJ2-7,TGTGCCAGCAGTTACCGGTTAGATTACGAGCAGTACTTC,CASSYRLDYEQYF
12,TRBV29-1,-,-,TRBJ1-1,TGCAGCGTTGCGCCAACTAACACTGAAGCTTTCTTT,CSVAPTNTEAFF
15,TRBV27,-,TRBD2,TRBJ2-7,TGTGCCAGCTCCCCCCGGCGGGAGGCGAACTACGAGCAGTACTTC,CASSPRREANYEQYF
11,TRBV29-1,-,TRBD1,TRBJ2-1,TGCAGCGTACCGGGACAGGGGTTGGAGTTCTTC,CSVPGQGLEFF
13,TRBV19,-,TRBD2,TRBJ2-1,TGTGCCAGTAGTACAGGACTAGCGGGAGAGAAGTTCTTC,CASSTGLAGEKFF
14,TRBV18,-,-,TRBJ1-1,TGTGCCAGCTCACCTGTGACTTTGAACACTGAAGCTTTCTTT,CASSPVTLNTEAFF
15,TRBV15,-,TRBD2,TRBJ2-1,TGTGCCACCAGCACCAAAAGGCTAGCGGGAGCTGAGCAGTTCTTC,CATSTKRLAGAEQFF
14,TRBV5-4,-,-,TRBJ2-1,TGTGCCAGCAGCTTCGACACCGGTAGCAATGAGCAGTTCTTC,CASSFDTGSNEQFF
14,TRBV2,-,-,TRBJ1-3,TGTGCCAGCAGAGCAGGGATCTCTGGAAACACCATATATTTT,CASRAGISGNTIYF
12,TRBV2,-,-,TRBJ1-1,TGTGCCAGCAGCTGGGGCCCCACTGAAGCTTTCTTT,CASSWGPTEAFF
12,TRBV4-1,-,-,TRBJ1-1,TGCGCCAGCACCCGCGGGGGCGGTGAAGCTTTCTTT,CASTRGGGEAFF
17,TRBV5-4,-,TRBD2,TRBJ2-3,TGTGCCAGCAGCTTGGTGGTGGTAGCGGGATACACAGATACGCAGTATTTT,CASSLVVVAGYTDTQYF
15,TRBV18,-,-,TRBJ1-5,TGTGCCAGCTCAACGGAGCAGGGTCTCAATCAGCCCCAGCATTTT,CASSTEQGLNQPQHF
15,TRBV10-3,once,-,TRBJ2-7,TGTGCCATCAGTGAGTCTGGCGGAAGCTCCTACGAGCAGTACTTC,CAISESGGSSYEQYF
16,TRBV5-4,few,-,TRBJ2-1,TGTGCCAGCAGCTTGGAGTTGCAGCGTGCCTACAATGAGCAGTTCTTC,CASSLELQRAYNEQFF
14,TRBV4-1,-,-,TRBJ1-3,TGCGCCAGCAGCCAAGTCGACACCAGGAACACCATATATTTT,CASSQVDTRNTIYF
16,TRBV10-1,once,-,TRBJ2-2,TGCGCCAGCAGTGAGACCGGGACTGGCGGCACCGGGGAGCTGTTTTTT,CASSETGTGGTGELFF